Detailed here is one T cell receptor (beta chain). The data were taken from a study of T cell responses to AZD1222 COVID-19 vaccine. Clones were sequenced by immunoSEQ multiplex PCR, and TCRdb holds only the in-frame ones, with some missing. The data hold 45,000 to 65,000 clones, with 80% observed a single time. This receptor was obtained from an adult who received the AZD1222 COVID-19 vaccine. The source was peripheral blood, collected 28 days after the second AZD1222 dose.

In nucleotides, the CDR3 is TGTGCCAGCAGCCCTCCGGGGCGCCACATCGCCTACAATGAGCAGTTCTTC. Protein sequence: CASSPPGRHIAYNEQFF. The chain carries TRBV7-2 and TRBJ2-1; the D gene could be TRBD1 or TRBD2 (5 bases each). The CDR3 is 17 amino acids. The V gene's germline CDR1 is SGHTA and CDR2 FQGNSA. V gave up 5 bases and J gave up 2 bases, with 19 bases separating them.